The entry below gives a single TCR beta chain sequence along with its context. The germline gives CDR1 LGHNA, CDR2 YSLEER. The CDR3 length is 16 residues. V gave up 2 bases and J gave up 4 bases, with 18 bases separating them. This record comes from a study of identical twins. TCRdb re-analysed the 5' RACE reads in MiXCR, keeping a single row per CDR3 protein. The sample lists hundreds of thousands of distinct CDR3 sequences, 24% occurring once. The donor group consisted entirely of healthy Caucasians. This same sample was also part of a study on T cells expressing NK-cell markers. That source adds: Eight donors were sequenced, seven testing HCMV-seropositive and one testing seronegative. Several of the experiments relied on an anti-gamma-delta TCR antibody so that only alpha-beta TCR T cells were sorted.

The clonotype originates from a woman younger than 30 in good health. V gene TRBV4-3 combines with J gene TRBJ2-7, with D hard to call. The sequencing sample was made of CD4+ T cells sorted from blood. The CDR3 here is CASSQSYSPSLYEQYF. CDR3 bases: TGCGCCAGCAGCCAATCCTACAGTCCTAGTCTTTACGAGCAGTACTTC.